These 32 T cell receptor beta chains were all obtained from the same sample, sequenced in a study of cytomegalovirus exposure and HLA in healthy donors. The PCR made use of 60 Vbeta and 13 Jbeta primers. The table came from immunoSEQ multiplex PCR; TCRdb's copy has only in-frame clones and leaves some out. Of some 150,000 clones listed, approximately 8.9% are singletons. Source material: PBMCs. The receptors derive from a woman between 40 and 55 years old in good health and CMV-seropositive.

The chain combines TRBV2 with TRBJ2-7, with D maybe TRBD2 (6 bases). V was cut by 8 bases and J by 2 bases, with 16 bases left in between. CDR1 and CDR2 from the germline V gene are SNHLY and FYNNEI. The CDR3 is made up of 14 amino acids. The CDR3 coding sequence is TGTGCCAGCCGAGGAGGGGAAAGAACCTACGAGCAGTACTTC. As protein: CASRGGERTYEQYF.

The V call is TRBV5-1, the J call TRBJ2-1, with TRBD1 matching over 8 bases. Per the germline V gene, CDR1 is SGHRS and CDR2 is YFSETQ. V lost 4 bases and J lost 8; bases outside the gene matches: 8. This CDR3 has 14 amino acids. CDR3 protein: CASSQGQGQDEQFF. In DNA, the CDR3 is TGCGCCAGCAGCCAAGGACAGGGTCAAGATGAGCAGTTCTTC.

A few counts support this clone. This chain connects TRBV6-5 to TRBJ1-5; D is undetermined. The CDR3 spans 14 residues. The germline CDR1 and CDR2 sequences are MNHEY and SVGAGI. With 5 bases removed from V and 7 bases from J, the gap between germline ends came to 15 bases. The CDR3: CASSGGQEAQPQHF. CDR3 nucleotides: TGTGCCAGCAGTGGAGGGCAGGAAGCACAGCCCCAGCATTTT.

The rearrangement links TRBV5-1 to TRBJ1-1, with D perhaps matching TRBD1 (6 bases). Per germline, CDR1 SGHRS and CDR2 YFSETQ. Trimming shortened V by 7 bases and J by 5 bases, and 15 bases separated the two germline ends. CDR3 length: 13 residues. The CDR3 sequence: CASYRDPETEAFF. The CDR3 DNA reads TGCGCCAGCTACAGGGATCCGGAGACTGAAGCTTTCTTT.

This clone was observed a few times. This chain joins TRBV7-9 and TRBJ2-5, with TRBD2 identical over 8 bases. Germline V gives CDR1 SEHNR, CDR2 FQNEAQ (reference sequence). The CDR3 runs to 15 residues. Trimming removed 3 bases from V and 2 bases from J; junction bases left unmatched: 5. The CDR3 sequence is CASSFFGGAQETQYF. The CDR3 DNA follows: TGTGCCAGCAGCTTCTTCGGGGGGGCTCAAGAGACCCAGTACTTC.

This clone was detected only a few times. The chain employs TRBV27 and TRBJ2-7; TRBD1 agrees at 9 bases. The junction had 9 bases not matched to a gene; V was cut back by 8 bases and J by 4 bases. CDR3 size: 14 residues. Germline V gene data show CDR1 as MNHEY and CDR2 as SMNVEV (reference sequence). CDR3 region: CASSYKGQGYEQYF. As DNA, the CDR3 is TGTGCCAGCTCTTACAAGGGACAGGGATACGAGCAGTACTTC.

In this sample, this clone turned up a few times. CDR3 DNA: TGTGCCAGCAGCGAGATACTGGGGGGTTCCTACGAGCAGTACTTC. This sequence encodes CASSEILGGSYEQYF. The gene calls are TRBV11-3 and TRBJ2-7, with D tentatively TRBD2 (6 bases). The CDR3 has 15 residues. Trimming left V 5 bases short and J 1 base short, with 15 bases between. From germline, CDR1 is SGHNT and CDR2 YENEEA.

The rearrangement joins TRBV5-4 to TRBJ1-1; D not certain. The germline CDR1 and CDR2 sequences are SGHNT and YYREEE (reference sequence). With 4 bases removed from V and 3 bases from J, the gap between germline ends came to 13 bases. CDR3 length: 14 residues. CDR3 nucleotide sequence: TGTGCCAGCAGCCCGGAGGTTGCCCACACTGAAGCTTTCTTT. Amino acids: CASSPEVAHTEAFF.

V gene TRBV6-1 combines with J gene TRBJ2-7; possible D gene TRBD2, 6 bases. V lost 4 bases and J lost 6, with 16 bases in between. Germline CDR1 MNHNS, CDR2 SASEGT. The CDR3 is 14 amino acids. The CDR3 nucleotides read TGTGCCAGCAGTGGCCGGGAGCTGGTTGGCGAGCAGTACTTC. Its protein is CASSGRELVGEQYF.

This clone has only a few counts. The chain employs TRBV5-1 and TRBJ1-3; the D gene is possibly TRBD1 (6 bases). The germline CDR1 and CDR2 sequences are SGHRS and YFSETQ. With 4 bases removed from V and 4 bases from J, the gap between germline ends came to 9 bases. CDR3 length: 13 residues. The CDR3 bases are TGCGCCAGCAGCCCGACAGGAGGAAACACCATATATTTT. This gives the protein CASSPTGGNTIYF. The full variable domain, with the rest looked up from reference TRBV5-1 and TRBJ1-3, is KAGVTQTPRYLIKTRGQQVTLSCSPISGHRSVSWYQQTPGQGLQFLFEYFSETQRNKGNFPGRFSGRQFSNSRSEMNVSTLELGDSALYLCASSPTGGNTIYFGEGSWLTVV.

This clone was detected a few times. This chain links TRBV18 with TRBJ2-2, with 10 bases identical to TRBD1. The CDR3 loop spans 18 amino acids. CDR1 and CDR2 from the germline V gene are KGHSH and LQKENI. With V trimmed by 1 base and J by 4 bases, 9 bases remained unmatched. The CDR3 here is CASSPQLPGTGVTGELFF. The CDR3 region has the DNA TGTGCCAGCTCACCACAGTTACCGGGGACAGGGGTCACCGGGGAGCTGTTTTTT.

This clone was seen a few times. V and J are TRBV6-5 and TRBJ2-1; D uncertain. Between the trimmed V and J ends, which lost 0 bases and 4 bases, there was a span of 4 bases. Germline CDR1 MNHEY, CDR2 SVGAGI. The CDR3 length is 13 residues. The CDR3: CASSYSTYNEQFF. The CDR3 DNA follows: TGTGCCAGCAGTTACTCGACTTACAATGAGCAGTTCTTC.

This clone was recorded a few times. The genes are TRBV7-2 and TRBJ2-7; D is unresolved. V was pared by 5 bases and J by 6 bases, with 17 bases between. The CDR3 extends over 14 amino acids. CDR1 is SGHTA and CDR2 is FQGNSA in the germline V gene. The CDR3 bases are TGTGCCAGCAGCCACCTAGAGCGCCTCGGCGAGCAGTACTTC. Protein product: CASSHLERLGEQYF.

V usage is TRBV2 and J usage is TRBJ2-7; 7 nucleotides agree with TRBD2. The CDR3 is made up of 13 amino acids. Germline assignment: CDR1 SNHLY and CDR2 FYNNEI. Trimming took 2 bases from V and 7 from J; bases not matched to a gene: 5. CDR3 coding DNA: TGTGCCAGCAGTGAAACCGTGGGGGGGGAGCAGTACTTC. Its protein product is CASSETVGGEQYF.

This clone has a handful of counts. The chain combines TRBV2 with TRBJ1-2; the match to TRBD1 covers 7 bases. The length of the CDR3 is 12 residues. The J segment lost 7 bases and the V segment lost 5 bases, leaving 4 bases of the junction unmatched. Germline lookup yields CDR1 SNHLY and CDR2 FYNNEI. The CDR3 region has the DNA TGTGCCAGCAGTAGGGACAGTGGTGGCTACACCTTC. It translates to CASSRDSGGYTF.

The gene calls are TRBV6-1 and TRBJ1-6; D perhaps matches TRBD1 (6 bases). This CDR3 has 15 residues. Germline CDR1 is MNHNS and CDR2 is SASEGT. Trimming took 0 bases from V and 3 from J, leaving 6 bases between them. In nucleotides, the CDR3 is TGTGCCAGCAGTGAAGCAGGGGGCTATAATTCACCCCTCCACTTT. Protein: CASSEAGGYNSPLHF.

The rearrangement uses TRBV2 and TRBJ2-3, with D perhaps TRBD1 (5 bases). The CDR3 runs 15 residues. Trimming took off 0 bases at V and 0 bases at J, with 7 bases between the two ends. Per germline, CDR1 SNHLY and CDR2 FYNNEI. The CDR3 coding sequence is TGTGCCAGCAGTGAAGCGGCAGGGAGCACAGATACGCAGTATTTT. It is translated as CASSEAAGSTDTQYF.

CDR3 bases: TGTGCCAGCAGCTCCGGACAGGGCTGGGACTATGGCTACACCTTC. Translating gives CASSSGQGWDYGYTF. The chain combines TRBV7-9 with TRBJ1-2, with 8 bases fitting TRBD1. After removal of 4 bases from V and 3 bases from J, the junction contained 7 bases not matched to a gene. The CDR3 is 15 residues long. From germline, CDR1 is SEHNR and CDR2 FQNEAQ (reference sequence). Together with reference TRBV7-9 and TRBJ1-2, the CDR3 gives the full variable domain: DTGVSQNPRHKITKRGQNVTFRCDPISEHNRLYWYRQTLGQGPEFLTYFQNEAQLEKSRLLSDRFSAERPKGSFSTLEIQRTEQGDSAMYLCASSSGQGWDYGYTFGSGTRLTVV.

Note on this clone: This same CDR3 is encoded by further DNA sequences in the sample. This chain links TRBV7-2 with TRBJ2-2; TRBD1 is a possible D gene (6 bases). The CDR3 spans 14 residues. Germline V lookup: CDR1 SGHTA, CDR2 FQGNSA. V was shortened by 8 bases and J by 0 bases, with 10 bases between the two germline ends. The CDR3 spells CASGDRTNTGELFF. CDR3 bases: TGTGCCAGCGGCGACAGGACGAACACCGGGGAGCTGTTTTTT.

The chain recombines TRBV5-6 with TRBJ2-7, with D perhaps matching TRBD1 (5 bases). V was clipped by 0 bases and J by 10 bases, with 8 bases between them. The V gene's germline CDR1 is SGHDT and CDR2 YYEEEE. The CDR3 spans 11 residues. Here the CDR3 reads CASSLEGVQYF. As DNA, the CDR3 is TGTGCCAGCAGCTTGGAAGGGGTCCAGTACTTC.

The CDR3 DNA reads TGTGCCAGCAGCCCCCGGGACACCTTAGCCAAAAACATTCAGTACTTC. Its protein is CASSPRDTLAKNIQYF. This chain links TRBV7-2 with TRBJ2-4; a possible D gene is TRBD1 (6 bases). The CDR3 covers 16 residues. V lost 5 bases and J lost 0, with 14 bases in between. Germline assignment: CDR1 SGHTA and CDR2 FQGNSA.

This chain connects TRBV5-1 to TRBJ2-2; TRBD2 matches 10 bases. Trimming at V came to 4 bases and at J to 6 bases, leaving 9 bases not matched to a gene. The CDR3 consists of 16 residues. The germline gives CDR1 SGHRS, CDR2 YFSETQ. CDR3 sequence reads: CASSPEIAGGPGELFF. As DNA, the CDR3 is TGCGCCAGCAGCCCCGAAATAGCGGGGGGCCCCGGGGAGCTGTTTTTT.

The V gene is TRBV5-1, the J gene TRBJ2-3; D possibly corresponds to TRBD2 (6 bases). The CDR3 has 14 amino acids. V was shortened by 4 bases and J by 5 bases, with 14 bases between the two germline ends. Per germline, CDR1 SGHRS and CDR2 YFSETQ. The DNA of the CDR3 is TGCGCCAGCAGCCAGGAGGGGCAAGGAGATACGCAGTATTTT. Its translation: CASSQEGQGDTQYF.

This clone was counted between two and nine times. The same CDR3 is also encoded by other DNA sequences in this sample. This chain joins TRBV5-6 and TRBJ2-7; D is possibly TRBD1 (5 bases). The CDR3 loop spans 12 amino acids. V lost 3 bases and J 3 bases, leaving 7 bases between the germline ends. Looked up from germline, CDR1 is SGHDT and CDR2 is YYEEEE. The CDR3 nucleotides are TGTGCCAGCAGCTCAGACAGCTACGAGCAGTACTTC. This codes for CASSSDSYEQYF.

The rearrangement uses TRBV6-5 and TRBJ1-2; 7 positions agree with TRBD1. The V gene end was trimmed by 4 bases and the J gene end by 7 bases; junction bases not matched to a gene: 3. Germline V gene data show CDR1 as MNHEY and CDR2 as SVGAGI. The CDR3 has 12 amino acids. The CDR3 protein is CASSSTGVGYTF. The DNA for the CDR3 is TGTGCCAGCAGTTCTACAGGGGTTGGCTACACCTTC.

A few counts support this clone. At the DNA level, this CDR3 is encoded by other sequences in the same sample as well. CDR3 amino acids: CASSYLPQPQHF. For the CDR3, the DNA is TGTGCCAGCAGCTACCTCCCCCAGCCCCAGCATTTT. The V and J genes are TRBV6-1 and TRBJ1-5; D gene ambiguous. The CDR3 totals 12 residues. Germline CDR1 reads MNHNS; CDR2 reads SASEGT. V was cut by 6 bases and J by 7 bases, with 10 bases left in between.

This clone was observed a few times. The chain carries TRBV5-1 and TRBJ1-4; 8 bases are a match to TRBD1. This CDR3 has 15 amino acids. CDR1 SGHRS and CDR2 YFSETQ come from the germline V gene. Unmatched junction bases numbered 7, after V lost 3 bases and J lost 6 bases. The CDR3 coding sequence is TGCGCCAGCAGCTCCCGGACAGGGCGGGATGAAAAACTGTTTTTT. The encoded protein is CASSSRTGRDEKLFF.

The chain employs TRBV6-1 and TRBJ2-6; D is unresolved. Germline values: CDR1 MNHNS, CDR2 SASEGT. The ends were cut back, 4 bases at V and 0 bases at J, with 10 bases in the middle. This CDR3 has 16 amino acids. The CDR3 sequence: CASSVQASSGANVLTF. The CDR3 DNA sequence: TGTGCCAGCAGTGTTCAGGCCTCCTCTGGGGCCAACGTCCTGACTTTC.

This clone has more than one count but fewer than ten. The chain combines TRBV6-1 with TRBJ2-3; no definite D call. V was cut by 7 bases and J by 2 bases, with 13 bases left in between. The CDR3 is made up of 14 amino acids. CDR1 and CDR2 (germline): MNHNS, SASEGT. The CDR3: CASKRTDTTDTQYF. The CDR3 nucleotides read TGTGCCAGCAAGAGAACAGATACCACAGATACGCAGTATTTT.

V and J are TRBV5-4 and TRBJ2-7, with 8 bases that match TRBD2. The CDR3 is 16 residues long. V was pared by 4 bases and J by 2 bases, with 11 bases of the junction left unmatched. In germline, CDR1 is SGHNT, CDR2 YYREEE (reference sequence). Here the CDR3 reads CASSPGLGSSTYEQYF. CDR3 DNA: TGTGCCAGCAGCCCGGGACTAGGCTCTAGCACCTACGAGCAGTACTTC. Variable domain in full (rest from reference TRBV5-4 and TRBJ2-7): ETGVTQSPTHLIKTRGQQVTLRCSSQSGHNTVSWYQQALGQGPQFIFQYYREEENGRGNFPPRFSGLQFPNYSSELNVNALELDDSALYLCASSPGLGSSTYEQYFGPGTRLTVT.

This clone was detected a few times. CDR3 DNA sequence: TGTGCCAGCAGCTTGCAGGGGAGCTACGAGCAGTACTTC. Translating it yields CASSLQGSYEQYF. J is TRBJ2-7 and V is TRBV5-4; D possibly corresponds to TRBD1 (6 bases). The V gene's germline CDR1 is SGHNT and CDR2 YYREEE (reference sequence). This CDR3 contains 13 residues. Trimming took 1 base from V and 3 from J, leaving 8 bases between them. The variable domain in full, completed from reference TRBV5-4 and TRBJ2-7, reads ETGVTQSPTHLIKTRGQQVTLRCSSQSGHNTVSWYQQALGQGPQFIFQYYREEENGRGNFPPRFSGLQFPNYSSELNVNALELDDSALYLCASSLQGSYEQYFGPGTRLTVT.

The chain carries TRBV5-4 and TRBJ1-2; D gene uncertain. The germline V gene encodes CDR1 SGHNT and CDR2 YYREEE (reference sequence). The ends were cut back, 2 bases at V and 8 bases at J, with 13 bases in the middle. The CDR3 covers 13 residues. This CDR3 reads CASSFQRERGYTF. The CDR3 DNA reads as TGTGCCAGCAGCTTTCAGCGGGAGAGGGGCTACACCTTC.